The entry that follows covers one T cell receptor beta chain sequence. The sample's time point: pre-sensitization, week 0. This sample's treatment: therapeutic diphenylcyclopropenone sensitization with weekly scalp DPC. The data belong to a study of human T cells and chemical hapten exposure. Study summary: Read at 6 days, the patch tests placed 0.01% DPC on the upper back.

TCRdb called the RACE reads again in MiXCR, with one record for every CDR3 protein. The sample contains around 110,000 distinct CDR3 sequences, 10% to 15% of which appear only once. The V end lost 3 bases, the J end lost 7 bases, and 10 bases lay between the germline ends. CDR1 is LNHDA and CDR2 is SQIVND in the germline V gene (reference sequence). The CDR3 spans 13 residues. The chain couples TRBV19 to TRBJ2-1, with D perhaps being TRBD1 or TRBD2 (5 bases each). The sequence was collected from a woman aged 45-65 years with alopecia areata. Some clones in this sample may be carry-over from other donors' samples. The starting material was whole blood, obtained in connection with sensitization to the hapten diphenylcyclopropenone (DPC). The CDR3, as DNA: TGTGCCAGTAGTATCGGTTGGGGGAATGAGCAGTTCTTC. Protein: CASSIGWGNEQFF.